Here is one T cell receptor (beta chain) with its context. What this receptor recognizes is not known. No base qualities exist here, and no much larger clone lies one base off it. The sample originates from a study of beta chain features in type 1 diabetes listed by TCRdb under 2018. At the level of the whole study: Patients and healthy donors did not differ in mean age, gender distribution, total cell number or subset yield. A total of 107,917,701 sorted cells were examined across all samples, and RNA yield correlated strongly with the number of cells per subset. In the study, TCRB repertoires of sorted circulating CD4+ T cell subsets from recently diagnosed type 1 diabetes patients were compared with those of matched healthy donors. Regulatory and stem cell-like memory subsets were obtained from only 8 patients and about eight healthy donors, while naive and central memory subsets were obtained from all 30 or so donors.

Results and caveats for the whole study, not just this receptor: The naive, central memory and regulatory TCRB repertoires appeared to resemble one another more closely among patients than among healthy donors. In all four CD4+ subsets, TCRB CDR3 length was moderately but significantly shorter in type 1 diabetes patients. Because the HLA sub-analyses included only small numbers of individuals, any influence of HLA type on TCRB rearrangement was left unresolved. Because cDNA was sequenced instead of genomic DNA, activated cells with high expression could be over-represented, although the groups did not differ in activation or CD3 levels. Patients with type 1 diabetes made fewer insertions and deleted more nucleotides at VDJ recombination sites, implying thymic rearrangement abnormalities. PCR might favor shorter templates, but patient and control samples were amplified and corrected together, so any skew would affect both groups equally.

All of the isolated RNA was reverse transcribed with the High Capacity cDNA Reverse Transcription Kit, so expressed TCRB transcripts were sequenced. Naive, central memory and regulatory T cell samples underwent deep immunoSEQ sequencing, averaging around 3.9 million total reads per sample. Sorted cells were lysed in RLT buffer and RNA was extracted with DNase-treated RNeasy Micro or Mini kits, depending on cell number. Each cell subset was processed separately to prevent cross-contamination, with patient and healthy donor samples processed together. The immunoSEQ multiplex PCR was used to amplify TCRB sequences from cDNA, yielding 87-bp fragments that span the CDR3 region. Sequencing of the amplicons was done on the Illumina HiSeq platform. In the source study's methods: PCR bias was corrected computationally using synthetic template baselines, and reads within Hamming distance 2 were collapsed, with unmergeable singletons discarded. Reads were aligned against IMGT so that V, D and J genes, CDR3 length and insertions or deletions at six rearrangement sites could be assigned. Within each subset, clonotype counts were normalized to sorted cell number, after which true diversity and Gini coefficients were computed with the tcR R package. Repertoire sharing was quantified using the overlap coefficient calculated on TCRB nucleotide sequences. As a proxy for the pre-selection repertoire, out-of-frame TCRB sequences from naive cells were analyzed. TCRdb took over this immuneACCESS table, retaining in-frame rearrangements with V and J assigned. Such tables are incomplete; in checked studies, under half of the missing clones stem from an unresolved V gene, and the remainder is unexplained. The V and J calls and clone size were taken over from that table, and D and trimming were inferred from the DNA. The sample table shows about 160,000 clones, and approximately 62% are seen once. The ten largest clones represent approximately 0.09% of the sample.

CDR1 MGHDK and CDR2 SYGVNS were looked up in the germline V gene. Trimming costs V 8 bases and J 2 bases, and their ends lie 9 bases apart. The CDR3 starts with the cysteine, ends with the phenylalanine, and has 12 residues. The read is trimmed to its CDR3 DNA, 36 bases read in frame from base 1. A single peripheral blood draw of around 100 mL on average was collected from each donor into heparinised tubes. Using a panel that included CD45RO, CCR7, CD25, CD127, CD95 and CD27, naive, central memory, regulatory and stem cell-like memory CD4+ T cells were sorted on a BD FACSAria II. Purity was above 98% for every sorted population. PBMCs were separated immediately by Lymphoprep density gradient centrifugation and were stained directly, without being cultured. So that batch effects would be minimized, each experiment stained and sorted samples in pairs, pairing one healthy donor with one patient.

This clonotype was obtained from a man between 25 and 39 years old with type 1 diabetes. The chain couples TRBV25-1 to TRBJ1-2; the D segment cannot be called with confidence. Sequenced sample: naive CD4+ T cells from blood. This sample's cell subset or site label indicates: true naive CD4+ T cells. The nucleotide sequence is given as TGTGCCAGCCGGGTTAGGAACTATGGCTACACCTTC. This yields the protein CASRVRNYGYTF.